One T cell receptor beta chain is described in this entry. The CDR3 has 15 residues. Germline values: CDR1 SQVTM, CDR2 ANQGSEA. Trimming took off 1 base at V and 4 bases at J, with 16 bases between the two ends. The data stem from a study of blood T cell repertoires in COVID-19. As handled by the study authors: Nucleated cell number was recorded as an estimate derived from reference gene primer amplification. TCRdb's copy holds only in-frame clones and misses some; the assay was immunoSEQ multiplex PCR. From that table come the V and J calls and clone size; the DNA was used to work out D and trimming. The sample has roughly 160,000 clones, around 80% seen once.

The chain uses TRBV29-1 and TRBJ2-5, with D possibly being TRBD2 (5 bases). Sequencing used peripheral blood. The receptor's source is a woman aged 70 to 79 who had recovered from COVID-19. The CDR3 DNA reads as TGCAGCGTTGAAGGGTGCCACTCCGAGGGAGAGACCCAGTACTTC. Its translation is CSVEGCHSEGETQYF. Looking up the rest from reference TRBV29-1 and TRBJ2-5 gives the full variable domain: SAVISQKPSRDICQRGTSLTIQCQVDSQVTMMFWYRQQPGQSLTLIATANQGSEATYESGFVIDKFPISRPNLTFSTLTVSNMSPEDSSIYLCSVEGCHSEGETQYFGPGTRLLVL.